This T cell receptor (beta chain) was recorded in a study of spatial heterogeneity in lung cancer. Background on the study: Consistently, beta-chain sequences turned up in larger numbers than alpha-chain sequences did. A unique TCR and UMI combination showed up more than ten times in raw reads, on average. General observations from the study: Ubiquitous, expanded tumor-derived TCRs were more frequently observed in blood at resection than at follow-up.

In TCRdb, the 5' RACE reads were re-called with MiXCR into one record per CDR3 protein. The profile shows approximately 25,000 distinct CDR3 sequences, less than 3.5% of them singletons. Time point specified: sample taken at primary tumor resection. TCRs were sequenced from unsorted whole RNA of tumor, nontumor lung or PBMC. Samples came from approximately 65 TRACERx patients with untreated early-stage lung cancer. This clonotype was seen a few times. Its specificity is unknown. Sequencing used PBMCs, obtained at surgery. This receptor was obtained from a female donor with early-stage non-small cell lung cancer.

The CDR3 region is CASSDWETQQQFF. The CDR3 DNA sequence: TGTGCCAGCAGTGACTGGGAGACCCAACAGCAGTTCTTC. The rearrangement links TRBV6-4 to TRBJ2-1, with D perhaps matching TRBD2 (5 bases). V was trimmed by 1 base and J by 11 bases, leaving 12 bases between them. The germline gives CDR1 MRHNA, CDR2 SNTAGT. The CDR3 runs 13 residues.